Listed here are 28 T cell receptor beta chains from one sample, sequenced in a study of OX40 agonist ivuxolimab in advanced cancers. Clones were read by immunoSEQ multiplex PCR, and TCRdb kept only the in-frame ones, dropping some. The sample yields 45,000 to 50,000 clones, roughly 93% seen once. Sample: CD4+ or CD8+ T cells sorted from blood, taken in a trial of the OX40 agonist ivuxolimab. These receptors all come from an adult with an advanced solid tumor such as melanoma, head and neck, liver or kidney cancer.

A remark on this clone: This CDR3 is also generated by other DNA sequences in the sample. This chain's CDR3 is CASSFGTASYEQYF. The CDR3 region has the DNA TGTGCCAGCAGTTTCGGGACAGCCTCCTACGAGCAGTACTTC. The V and J genes are TRBV28 and TRBJ2-7, with 7 bases fitting TRBD1. The CDR3 loop spans 14 amino acids. V gave up 3 bases and J gave up 0 bases; unmatched junction bases: 2. The germline gives CDR1 MDHEN, CDR2 SYDVKM.

J is TRBJ2-7 and V is TRBV7-2; D ambiguous. CDR1 is SGHTA, CDR2 FQGNSA, per germline. The CDR3 has 13 amino acids. V was pared by 1 base and J by 2 bases, with 6 bases between. CDR3: CASSLDRTYEQYF. CDR3 nucleotide sequence: TGTGCCAGCAGCTTAGACCGAACCTACGAGCAGTACTTC.

The rearrangement links TRBV7-8 to TRBJ2-4; 8 nucleotides line up with TRBD1. The V and J ends lost 4 bases and 7 bases, in that order; junction bases with no gene match: 0. The CDR3 loop spans 12 amino acids. The germline V gene has CDR1 SGHVS and CDR2 FQNEAQ. CDR3 sequence: CASSYRGNIQYF. CDR3 nucleotides: TGTGCCAGCAGCTACAGGGGGAACATTCAGTACTTC.

The gene calls are TRBV9 and TRBJ2-3; 9 nucleotides align to TRBD2. Germline V gives CDR1 SGDLS, CDR2 YYNGEE. The CDR3 spans 17 residues. Trimming cost V 0 bases and J 5 bases; bases outside gene matches: 10. The chain's CDR3 is CASSVEMVAGAGDTQYF. Here the CDR3 DNA reads TGTGCCAGCAGCGTAGAAATGGTAGCGGGAGCGGGAGATACGCAGTATTTT.

The gene calls are TRBV13 and TRBJ1-1, with a weak D call TRBD1 (5 bases). V was clipped by 6 bases and J by 3 bases, with 20 bases between them. Germline values: CDR1 PRHDT, CDR2 FYEKMQ (reference sequence). This CDR3 has 16 residues. The CDR3 region is CASRPPNAGEYTEAFF. The DNA of the CDR3 is TGTGCCAGCAGACCCCCCAACGCGGGGGAATACACTGAAGCTTTCTTT.

This clone appeared a few times. J is TRBJ1-5 and V is TRBV7-6; 7 nucleotides line up with TRBD1. The CDR3 sequence is 14 residues long. V was clipped by 4 bases and J by 2 bases; unmatched bases: 2. Germline loops: CDR1 SGHVS, CDR2 FNYEAQ. CDR3 region: CASSYGTGNQPQHF. The CDR3 DNA is TGTGCCAGCAGCTACGGGACAGGCAATCAGCCCCAGCATTTT.

The CDR3 DNA reads as TGCAGCGTTGTGGGGGGCGGAGGATATACCGGGGAGCTGTTTTTT. It translates to CSVVGGGGYTGELFF. The J gene is TRBJ2-2, the V gene TRBV29-1; D tentatively reads TRBD1 or TRBD2 (6 bases each). Trimming removed 4 bases at V and 5 bases at J, with 17 bases between. The CDR3 is made up of 15 amino acids. Germline lookup yields CDR1 SQVTM and CDR2 ANQGSEA.

The chain carries TRBV28 and TRBJ1-5; possibly TRBD1 for D (5 bases). Germline V gene data show CDR1 as MDHEN and CDR2 as SYDVKM. The CDR3 length is 16 residues. Trimming pared 6 bases from V and 7 bases from J, leaving 22 bases between. CDR3 in DNA: TGTGCCAGCAGAAGGCCTGGGGGATACGCCTCCCAGCCCCAGCATTTT. This codes for CASRRPGGYASQPQHF.

This chain joins TRBV5-6 and TRBJ1-2, with D possibly matching TRBD1 (5 bases). The germline gives CDR1 SGHDT, CDR2 YYEEEE. The CDR3 sequence is 12 residues long. V was clipped by 4 bases and J by 7 bases, with 11 bases between them. The CDR3 DNA sequence: TGTGCCAGCAGCGCTCAGGGTAGTGGCTACACCTTC. Its protein product is CASSAQGSGYTF.

The count of this clone is one. The CDR3 coding sequence is TGTGCCAGCAGTCCAGGGTCGAACACTGAAGCTTTCTTT. Protein: CASSPGSNTEAFF. The chain has TRBV27 and TRBJ1-1; TRBD1 might be the D (5 bases). The CDR3 has 13 residues. CDR1 MNHEY and CDR2 SMNVEV come from the germline V gene (reference sequence). Trimming stripped 5 bases from V and 1 base from J, with 8 bases between.

The gene calls are TRBV27 and TRBJ1-2; a weak D match, TRBD1 (6 bases). This CDR3 region has 15 residues. Germline CDR1 is MNHEY and CDR2 is SMNVEV (reference sequence). With 6 bases removed from V and 8 bases from J, the gap between germline ends came to 22 bases. The CDR3 DNA is TGTGCCAGCAGCCCCGCTTGGGGGGCCCAGCGAGGCTACACCTTC. Its translation: CASSPAWGAQRGYTF.

The chain combines TRBV27 with TRBJ2-1; D possibly uses TRBD1 or TRBD2 (5 bases each). V was clipped by 6 bases and J by 7 bases, with 19 bases between them. The CDR3 length is 15 residues. Per the germline V gene, CDR1 is MNHEY and CDR2 is SMNVEV (reference sequence). The CDR3 reads CASSPVGGTGNEQFF. For the CDR3, the DNA is TGTGCCAGCAGCCCAGTTGGGGGTACGGGTAATGAGCAGTTCTTC.

The chain links TRBV11-1 to TRBJ2-3, with TRBD2 matching over 12 bases. The CDR3 loop spans 16 amino acids. Per germline, CDR1 SGHAT and CDR2 FQDESV (reference sequence). V was pared by 1 base and J by 4 bases, with 3 bases of the junction left unmatched. The CDR3 region is CASSLGLAGVSDTQYF. In nucleotides, the CDR3 is TGTGCCAGCAGCTTAGGACTAGCGGGAGTTTCAGATACGCAGTATTTT.

This clone was seen a single time. This chain connects TRBV29-1 to TRBJ2-5; the D gene is possibly TRBD1 (6 bases). The CDR3 sequence is 16 residues long. Trimming removed 2 bases from V and 4 bases from J, with 20 bases in between. Germline V gives CDR1 SQVTM, CDR2 ANQGSEA. CDR3 sequence: CSVEPSWGQWGETQYF. CDR3 nucleotide sequence: TGCAGCGTTGAACCGAGCTGGGGGCAATGGGGAGAGACCCAGTACTTC.

The chain is built from TRBV27 and TRBJ2-1, with D unresolved. Germline values: CDR1 MNHEY, CDR2 SMNVEV (reference sequence). This CDR3 spans 14 amino acids. With 4 bases removed from V and 5 bases from J, the gap between germline ends came to 12 bases. The CDR3 here is CASSWSADHNEQFF. The CDR3 DNA follows: TGTGCCAGCAGTTGGAGTGCGGACCACAATGAGCAGTTCTTC.

J is TRBJ1-6 and V is TRBV6-5; no definite D call. This CDR3 is 14 amino acids long. V was cut by 8 bases and J by 5 bases, with 13 bases left in between. CDR1 and CDR2 (germline): MNHEY, SVGAGI. DNA of the CDR3: TGTGCCAGCGGGAGTCAACGGGATAATTCACCCCTCCACTTT. Translation: CASGSQRDNSPLHF.

The genes are TRBV7-8 and TRBJ2-1; 7 bases are a match to TRBD1. This CDR3 is 14 amino acids long. Germline V gene sequence: CDR1 SGHVS, CDR2 FQNEAQ. V shed 4 bases and J 9 bases; nucleotides not matched to a gene: 9. Here the CDR3 reads CASSWYDRDGEQFF. CDR3 bases: TGTGCCAGCAGCTGGTACGACAGGGACGGTGAGCAGTTCTTC.

V is TRBV27 and J is TRBJ2-2, with 8 bases aligning to TRBD2. The CDR3 runs to 16 residues. Losses at the gene ends were 5 bases for V and 7 bases for J; bases not matched to a gene: 12. The germline CDR1 and CDR2 sequences are MNHEY and SMNVEV (reference sequence). CDR3 protein: CASSVELGTSIGELFF. Here the CDR3 DNA reads TGTGCCAGCAGTGTGGAATTGGGGACTAGTATCGGGGAGCTGTTTTTT.

This clone was seen only once. The rearrangement uses TRBV10-1 and TRBJ1-2; D is possibly TRBD1 (5 bases). CDR3 length: 13 amino acids. Trimming left V 8 bases short and J 5 bases short, with 15 bases between. The germline V gene has CDR1 WNHNN and CDR2 SYGVQD (reference sequence). The CDR3 loop is CASGAALYYGYTF. The CDR3 DNA is TGCGCCAGCGGGGCAGCATTATATTATGGCTACACCTTC.

The chain carries TRBV19 and TRBJ2-7; no firm D call. V gave up 1 base and J gave up 2 bases, with 15 bases separating them. From germline, CDR1 is LNHDA and CDR2 SQIVND (reference sequence). The CDR3 has 16 amino acids. For the CDR3, the DNA is TGTGCCAGTAGTATAGTCCCCTCCAGTACGCCCTACGAGCAGTACTTC. Protein sequence: CASSIVPSSTPYEQYF.

V is TRBV19 and J is TRBJ2-2, with D perhaps matching TRBD2 (6 bases). The germline V and J ends were trimmed by 5 bases and 2 bases, with 12 bases remaining between them. The CDR3 length is 15 residues. Germline CDR1 reads LNHDA; CDR2 reads SQIVND (reference sequence). CDR3 amino acids: CASSSQGGNTGELFF. The DNA of the CDR3 is TGTGCCAGTAGTTCGCAGGGAGGCAACACCGGGGAGCTGTTTTTT.

The CDR3 loop reads CASSSGLTGNTQYF. The DNA of the CDR3 is TGTGCCAGCAGCTCGGGACTCACGGGGAATACGCAGTATTTT. This rearrangement joins TRBV27 to TRBJ2-3; TRBD2 might be the D (6 bases). There are 14 residues in the CDR3. Trimming cost V 6 bases and J 7 bases, with 17 bases left between them. Germline lookup yields CDR1 MNHEY and CDR2 SMNVEV (reference sequence).

J is TRBJ2-1 and V is TRBV15, with 16 bases lining up with TRBD2. The ends lost 2 bases at V and 9 bases at J; junction bases unmatched: 7. Germline V gene sequence: CDR1 LNHNV, CDR2 YYDKDF (reference sequence). The CDR3 has 17 residues. The CDR3 bases are TGTGCCACCAGCAGATCCGGGGGACTAGCGGGAGGGGTTGAGCAGTTCTTC. Translated, it gives CATSRSGGLAGGVEQFF.

V and J are TRBV7-9 and TRBJ2-3; D tentatively reads TRBD1 or TRBD2 (5 bases each). Trimming pared 3 bases from V and 5 bases from J, leaving 12 bases between. Germline CDR1 reads SEHNR; CDR2 reads FQNEAQ (reference sequence). This CDR3 has 14 amino acids. The CDR3 is CASSFSGPIDTQYF. Written as DNA, the CDR3 is TGTGCCAGCAGCTTCTCGGGACCCATAGATACGCAGTATTTT.

This clone has a single count. This sequence joins TRBV6-5 and TRBJ2-5; perhaps TRBD2 as D (5 bases). Germline values: CDR1 MNHEY, CDR2 SVGAGI. The V gene lost 0 bases and the J gene lost 5 bases, with 10 bases spanning the gap. CDR3 size: 14 residues. CDR3 sequence: CASSYSRVLETQYF. Written as DNA, the CDR3 is TGTGCCAGCAGTTACTCGCGGGTGTTGGAGACCCAGTACTTC.

This chain connects TRBV29-1 to TRBJ2-7; weak D call: TRBD2 (5 bases). The ends were cut back, 6 bases at V and 2 bases at J, with 11 bases in the middle. Germline CDR1 is SQVTM and CDR2 is ANQGSEA. The CDR3 is made up of 12 amino acids. CDR3 sequence reads: CSVLLEAYEQYF. As DNA, the CDR3 is TGCAGCGTCCTCCTGGAGGCCTACGAGCAGTACTTC.

By sample share, this clone is medium-sized. The V call is TRBV9, the J call TRBJ1-2; no clear D gene. V was shortened by 3 bases and J by 7 bases, with 7 bases between the two germline ends. Germline V gene lookup returns CDR1 SGDLS and CDR2 YYNGEE. This CDR3 spans 11 amino acids. The CDR3 sequence: CASSAGVGYTF. For the CDR3, the DNA is TGTGCCAGCAGCGCCGGGGTTGGCTACACCTTC.

The chain couples TRBV29-1 to TRBJ2-2; weak D call: TRBD1 (5 bases). Germline V gene sequence: CDR1 SQVTM, CDR2 ANQGSEA. CDR3 length: 15 amino acids. The V and J ends lost 4 bases and 4 bases respectively, with 16 bases between them. CDR3 in DNA: TGCAGCGTTGGAAAGGACGAAGGGGCCACCGGGGAGCTGTTTTTT. Translating gives CSVGKDEGATGELFF.